This entry concerns a single TCR beta chain. This clone may be a read error of a much larger clone one base away. The CDR3 contains 14 residues. Germline V CDR1 and CDR2: SGHRS, YFSETQ. These data are taken from a study of read filtering for tumor transcriptome and immune sequencing. The library was built from approximately 400 ng RNA with molecular barcoded adaptors for alpha/delta and beta/gamma chains. TCRdb used MiXCR to reprocess the reads, holding one entry per CDR3 protein. Of 37,000 or so distinct CDR3 sequences listed, approximately 14% are singletons. The specimen was a population of CD138-negative cells sorted from bone marrow. The chain is built from TRBV5-1 and TRBJ2-3; D call uncertain. This clonotype was obtained from a donor aged 40 or older with multiple myeloma. The CDR3 nucleotides read TGCGCCAGCAGCTCGACGCATGGCACAGATACGCAGTGTTTT. This gives the protein CASSSTHGTDTQCF.